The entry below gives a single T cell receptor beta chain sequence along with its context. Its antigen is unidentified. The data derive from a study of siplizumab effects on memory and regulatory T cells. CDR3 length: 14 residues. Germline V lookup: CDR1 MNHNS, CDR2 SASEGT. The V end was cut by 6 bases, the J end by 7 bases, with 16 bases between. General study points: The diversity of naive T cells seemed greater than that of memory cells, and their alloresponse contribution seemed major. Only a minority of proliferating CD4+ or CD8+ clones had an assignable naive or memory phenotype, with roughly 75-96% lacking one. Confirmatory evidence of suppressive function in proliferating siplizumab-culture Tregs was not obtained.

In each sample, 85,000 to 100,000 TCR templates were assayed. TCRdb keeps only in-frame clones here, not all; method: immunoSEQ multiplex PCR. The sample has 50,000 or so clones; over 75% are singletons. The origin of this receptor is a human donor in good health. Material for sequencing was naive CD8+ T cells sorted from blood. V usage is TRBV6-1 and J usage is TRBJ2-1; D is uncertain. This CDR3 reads CASRNLPLGNEQFF. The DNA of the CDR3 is TGTGCCAGCAGGAACCTACCCCTCGGGAATGAGCAGTTCTTC.